This paragraph reports one TCR beta chain. Its antigen remains unknown. Library preparation (for TCRbeta) was performed with unique molecular identifiers. In TCRdb, the PCR reads were re-called with MiXCR into one record per CDR3 protein. The repertoire consists of about 300,000 distinct CDR3 sequences, with about a tenth occurring once and the leading ten covering roughly 7.1%. With V trimmed by 0 bases and J by 4 bases, 4 bases remained unmatched. Per germline, CDR1 SGHRS and CDR2 YFSETQ. The length of the CDR3 is 16 residues. These data are taken from a study of T-cell reconstitution after alpha-beta-depleted transplantation in children. General observations from the study: Newly produced T cells mostly accounted for T-cell counts and diversity one year post-transplant. Several hundred rapidly expanded clones from non-depleted graft cells reportedly supplied alpha-beta T cells about two months post-transplant. The study traced high day-60 TCRbeta diversity in some patients to surviving recipient T cells and thymic progenitors.

V and J are TRBV5-1 and TRBJ2-2, with 9 bases fitting TRBD1. This sequence originates from a boy in the first two years of life with acute myeloid leukemia, due to receive a stem cell transplant. The sequences come from PBMCs, collected before TCRalphabeta/CD19-depleted stem cell transplant. The CDR3 DNA reads as TGCGCCAGCAGCTTGGCTGACAGGGGGGCCACCGGGGAGCTGTTTTTT. The encoded protein is CASSLADRGATGELFF.